Below, 26 T cell receptor beta chains from the same sample are listed, as sequenced in a study of radiotherapy plus CTLA-4 blockade in lung cancer. The repertoire was sequenced with immunoSEQ multiplex PCR; TCRdb's copy has only in-frame clones and lacks some. The data show about 97,000 clones, with 65% to 80% seen just once and approximately 3% held by the top ten. The sample consisted of peripheral blood, taken from a patient treated with radiotherapy plus ipilimumab. Receptor source: a human donor with non-small cell lung cancer who had a partial response to radiotherapy plus ipilimumab. Some clones in this sample may be carry-over from other donors' samples.

This clone was detected only once. The rearrangement links TRBV7-2 to TRBJ2-3; 9 bases fit TRBD2. CDR1 and CDR2 (germline): SGHTA, FQGNSA. There are 17 residues in the CDR3. Trimming removed 1 base from V and 0 bases from J; junction bases left unmatched: 5. CDR3 nucleotide sequence: TGTGCCAGCAGCTTAGATGCTAGCGGGGCGAGCACAGATACGCAGTATTTT. Translation gives CASSLDASGASTDTQYF. The full variable domain, completed using reference TRBV7-2 and TRBJ2-3, is GAGVSQSPSNKVTEKGKDVELRCDPISGHTALYWYRQSLGQGLEFLIYFQGNSAPDKSGLPSDRFSAERTGGSVSTLTIQRTQQEDSAVYLCASSLDASGASTDTQYFGPGTRLTVL.

V and J are TRBV11-3 and TRBJ1-1, with D possibly TRBD1 on 6 matching bases. V was trimmed by 3 bases and J by 1 base, leaving 9 bases between them. Germline V gene data show CDR1 as SGHNT and CDR2 as YENEEA. CDR3 length: 14 amino acids. Written as DNA, the CDR3 is TGTGCCAGCAGCTTGGGGGCAGGGAACACTGAAGCTTTCTTT. This codes for CASSLGAGNTEAFF.

This rearrangement joins TRBV11-3 to TRBJ2-7; TRBD2 matches at 10 bases. Looked up from germline, CDR1 is SGHNT and CDR2 is YENEEA. V shed 5 bases, J shed 4 bases, and the junction held 8 bases outside the gene matches. The CDR3 has 15 amino acids. In DNA, the CDR3 is TGTGCCAGCAGCCTGAGCGGGGGGGCCTTTTACGAGCAGTACTTC. Translating it yields CASSLSGGAFYEQYF. Looking up the rest from reference TRBV11-3 and TRBJ2-7 gives the full variable domain: EAGVVQSPRYKIIEKKQPVAFWCNPISGHNTLYWYLQNLGQGPELLIRYENEEAVDDSQLPKDRFSAERLKGVDSTLKIQPAELGDSAVYLCASSLSGGAFYEQYFGPGTRLTVT.

The rearrangement uses TRBV7-3 and TRBJ1-1; D perhaps matches TRBD1 (6 bases). The germline CDR1 and CDR2 sequences are SGHTA and FQGTGA. CDR3 size: 14 residues. V was pared by 5 bases and J by 0 bases, with 10 bases between. CDR3 sequence reads: CASSLRGVNTEAFF. The DNA of the CDR3 is TGTGCCAGCAGCCTCAGGGGCGTGAACACTGAAGCTTTCTTT.

The J gene is TRBJ2-5, the V gene TRBV11-3; 7 nucleotides line up with TRBD2. With 4 bases clipped from V and 2 bases from J, the junction kept 10 bases outside the gene matches. From germline, CDR1 is SGHNT and CDR2 YENEEA. This CDR3 has 16 residues. CDR3 sequence: CASSWGGGNVQETQYF. In DNA form, the CDR3 reads TGTGCCAGCAGCTGGGGGGGTGGGAACGTTCAAGAGACCCAGTACTTC.

This clone was recorded a few times. This chain uses TRBV11-3 with TRBJ2-7; D might be TRBD2 (6 bases). CDR1 is SGHNT and CDR2 is YENEEA in the germline V gene. V lost 5 bases and J lost 0, with 14 bases in between. This CDR3 is built from 15 residues. Here the CDR3 DNA reads TGTGCCAGCAGCCGAACCCCCGGGGGCTCCTACGAGCAGTACTTC. Protein: CASSRTPGGSYEQYF. Together with reference TRBV11-3 and TRBJ2-7, the CDR3 gives the full variable domain: EAGVVQSPRYKIIEKKQPVAFWCNPISGHNTLYWYLQNLGQGPELLIRYENEEAVDDSQLPKDRFSAERLKGVDSTLKIQPAELGDSAVYLCASSRTPGGSYEQYFGPGTRLTVT.

The chain employs TRBV10-2 and TRBJ2-3; maybe TRBD2 (6 bases). Between the trimmed V and J ends, which lost 2 bases and 2 bases, there was a span of 11 bases. CDR3 length equals 15 residues. CDR1 WSHSY and CDR2 SAAADI come from the germline V gene. The CDR3 bases are TGCGCCAGCAGTGAGCTTCGGGGGATCACAGATACGCAGTATTTT. Amino acids: CASSELRGITDTQYF.

The rearrangement uses TRBV7-8 and TRBJ2-5; 10 bases line up with TRBD1. The germline gives CDR1 SGHVS, CDR2 FQNEAQ. This CDR3 is 15 amino acids long. J was trimmed by 4 bases and V by 5 bases; bases with no gene match: 7. CDR3 DNA sequence: TGTGCCAGCAGCCCCCGGGACAGGGGAGGAGAGACCCAGTACTTC. Translated, it gives CASSPRDRGGETQYF.

J is TRBJ1-4 and V is TRBV19; 7 bases are shared with TRBD1. The CDR3 runs 15 residues. Per the germline V gene, CDR1 is LNHDA and CDR2 is SQIVND (reference sequence). Germline trimming cut 5 bases from V and 1 base from J; bases unmatched to any gene: 4. In DNA form, the CDR3 reads TGTGCCAGTAGTGCTCGACAGGGAACTAATGAAAAACTGTTTTTT. Amino acid sequence: CASSARQGTNEKLFF. The full variable domain, rest sourced from reference TRBV19 and TRBJ1-4, is DGGITQSPKYLFRKEGQNVTLSCEQNLNHDAMYWYRQDPGQGLRLIYYSQIVNDFQKGDIAEGYSVSREKKESFPLTVTSAQKNPTAFYLCASSARQGTNEKLFFGSGTQLSVL.

The chain carries TRBV6-5 and TRBJ2-6; D may be TRBD1 (5 bases). CDR1 and CDR2 from the germline V gene are MNHEY and SVGAGI. Trimming removed 7 bases from V and 1 base from J, with 5 bases in between. The CDR3 runs 13 residues. CDR3 sequence: CASKGSGANVLTF. As DNA, the CDR3 is TGTGCCAGCAAGGGGTCTGGGGCCAACGTCCTGACTTTC.

The V call is TRBV18, the J call TRBJ1-2, with D hard to call. The ends were cut back, 4 bases at V and 6 bases at J, with 15 bases in the middle. Germline assignment: CDR1 KGHSH and CDR2 LQKENI. The CDR3 has 14 amino acids. CDR3 sequence reads: CASSRELGNDGYTF. The CDR3 nucleotides read TGTGCCAGCTCACGGGAGCTCGGAAACGATGGCTACACCTTC.

This chain joins TRBV19 and TRBJ1-3; 8 bases align to TRBD1. Germline assignment: CDR1 LNHDA and CDR2 SQIVND (reference sequence). The V segment lost 5 bases and the J segment 3 bases; nucleotides outside the gene matches: 6. This CDR3 region has 15 residues. The CDR3 nucleotides are TGTGCCAGTAGTGGTCGGACAGGGTTTGGAAACACCATATATTTT. Protein: CASSGRTGFGNTIYF.

V usage is TRBV6-6 and J usage is TRBJ2-2; TRBD1 matches 7 bases. From germline, CDR1 is MNHNY and CDR2 SVGAGI (reference sequence). The CDR3 consists of 16 residues. The V gene end was trimmed by 0 bases and the J gene end by 6 bases; junction bases not matched to a gene: 7. In nucleotides, the CDR3 is TGTGCCAGCAGTTACTCCGCAAGACAGGGTTCCGGGGAGCTGTTTTTT. Its translation: CASSYSARQGSGELFF.

V gene TRBV19 combines with J gene TRBJ2-5, with a possible D match to TRBD1 (6 bases). The CDR3 spans 13 residues. The germline V and J ends were trimmed by 7 bases and 4 bases, with 13 bases remaining between them. Germline V gene lookup returns CDR1 LNHDA and CDR2 SQIVND (reference sequence). The CDR3 sequence: CASNNRVRETQYF. The DNA of the CDR3 is TGTGCCAGTAACAACAGGGTGAGAGAGACCCAGTACTTC.

The V and J genes are TRBV14 and TRBJ1-2; 8 bases line up with TRBD1. Germline V gene lookup returns CDR1 SGHDN and CDR2 FVKESK. With 3 bases clipped from V and 5 bases from J, the junction kept 2 bases outside the gene matches. The CDR3 is made up of 13 amino acids. The CDR3 coding sequence is TGTGCCAGCAGCCAGGGACAGGCTTATGGCTACACCTTC. The encoded protein is CASSQGQAYGYTF. Supplemented by reference TRBV14 and TRBJ1-2, the full variable domain reads EAGVTQFPSHSVIEKGQTVTLRCDPISGHDNLYWYRRVMGKEIKFLLHFVKESKQDESGMPNNRFLAERTGGTYSTLKVQPAELEDSGVYFCASSQGQAYGYTFGSGTRLTVV.

The V gene is TRBV6-1, the J gene TRBJ1-3; no definite D call. The ends were cut back, 7 bases at V and 0 bases at J, with 13 bases in the middle. Germline assignment: CDR1 MNHNS and CDR2 SASEGT. This CDR3 region has 15 residues. CDR3 region: CASTRGSFSGNTIYF. Here the CDR3 DNA reads TGTGCCAGCACTAGAGGGTCCTTCTCTGGAAACACCATATATTTT.

The rearrangement links TRBV27 to TRBJ2-7; D unclear. CDR1 is MNHEY, CDR2 SMNVEV, per germline (reference sequence). This CDR3 is 10 amino acids long. V lost 11 bases and J 1 base, leaving 6 bases between the germline ends. CDR3 bases: TGTGCCGGGCCTTCCTACGAGCAGTACTTC. This codes for CAGPSYEQYF.

J is TRBJ2-5 and V is TRBV28; 7 bases align to TRBD1. The CDR3 is 13 residues long. The germline CDR1 and CDR2 sequences are MDHEN and SYDVKM. V dropped 2 bases and J dropped 6; count of bases not matched to a gene: 3. CDR3 sequence reads: CASSLDRVQTQYF. The DNA of the CDR3 is TGTGCCAGCAGTTTAGACAGGGTCCAGACCCAGTACTTC.

This sequence joins TRBV11-3 and TRBJ2-5; 11 nucleotides match TRBD2. CDR3 length equals 16 residues. Trimming took 6 bases from V and 5 from J; bases not matched to a gene: 11. From germline, CDR1 is SGHNT and CDR2 YENEEA. CDR3 protein: CASSQRGLAVRETQYF. The CDR3 region has the DNA TGTGCCAGCAGTCAAAGGGGACTAGCGGTACGGGAGACCCAGTACTTC. Variable domain in full (rest from reference TRBV11-3 and TRBJ2-5): EAGVVQSPRYKIIEKKQPVAFWCNPISGHNTLYWYLQNLGQGPELLIRYENEEAVDDSQLPKDRFSAERLKGVDSTLKIQPAELGDSAVYLCASSQRGLAVRETQYFGPGTRLLVL.

The chain has TRBV19 and TRBJ2-1; the D is unclear. Germline V gene lookup returns CDR1 LNHDA and CDR2 SQIVND (reference sequence). V was clipped by 4 bases and J by 7 bases, with 14 bases between them. The CDR3 sequence is 14 residues long. In DNA form, the CDR3 reads TGTGCCAGTAGTAGTCGTGACTTGGGTAATGAGCAGTTCTTC. It translates to CASSSRDLGNEQFF.

This chain links TRBV7-6 with TRBJ2-3; 9 bases line up with TRBD1. Germline CDR1 SGHVS, CDR2 FNYEAQ. The J segment lost 7 bases and the V segment lost 5 bases, leaving 10 bases of the junction unmatched. The CDR3 loop spans 15 amino acids. The CDR3 nucleotides read TGTGCCAGCAGCGCCGAGAGGACAGGGGCAAATACGCAGTATTTT. This sequence encodes CASSAERTGANTQYF.

CDR3 in amino acids: CASRRGTANYGYTF. CDR3 DNA: TGTGCCAGCAGACGGGGAACAGCTAACTATGGCTACACCTTC. This chain connects TRBV27 to TRBJ1-2; D gene ambiguous. The V gene lost 6 bases and the J gene lost 0 bases, with 11 bases spanning the gap. Germline-derived CDR1 and CDR2 are MNHEY and SMNVEV (reference sequence). The CDR3 is 14 residues long.

The chain links TRBV7-3 to TRBJ1-6; D not certain. This CDR3 is 15 amino acids long. Trimming took 2 bases from V and 6 from J, leaving 11 bases between them. The V gene's germline CDR1 is SGHTA and CDR2 FQGTGA. The CDR3 region has the DNA TGTGCCAGCAGCTTATTTCCCGGAGGTAATTCACCCCTCCACTTT. Protein: CASSLFPGGNSPLHF.

V and J are TRBV28 and TRBJ2-1; no firm D call. The length of the CDR3 is 11 residues. The germline gives CDR1 MDHEN, CDR2 SYDVKM. V was cut by 5 bases and J by 11 bases, with 10 bases left in between. CDR3 coding DNA: TGTGCCAGCAGTCTTCGCGCGCAGCAGTTCTTC. Amino acid sequence: CASSLRAQQFF.

The J gene is TRBJ1-2, the V gene TRBV6-1; D possibly corresponds to TRBD1 (5 bases). The CDR3 is 17 amino acids. Germline V gene sequence: CDR1 MNHNS, CDR2 SASEGT. V was shortened by 2 bases and J by 4 bases, with 20 bases between the two germline ends. Here the CDR3 DNA reads TGTGCCAGCAGTGAACGGTTGCGGGGGACCGTCACCTATGGCTACACCTTC. Residues: CASSERLRGTVTYGYTF.

The chain uses TRBV30 and TRBJ2-7, with D possibly matching TRBD2 (6 bases). V dropped 0 bases and J dropped 4 bases, with 13 bases sitting between them. Germline V gene sequence: CDR1 GTSNPN, CDR2 SVGIG (reference sequence). The CDR3 covers 14 residues. In DNA, the CDR3 is TGTGCCTGGAGTGTCCGAGCGGGCAGGTACGAGCAGTACTTC. This gives the protein CAWSVRAGRYEQYF.